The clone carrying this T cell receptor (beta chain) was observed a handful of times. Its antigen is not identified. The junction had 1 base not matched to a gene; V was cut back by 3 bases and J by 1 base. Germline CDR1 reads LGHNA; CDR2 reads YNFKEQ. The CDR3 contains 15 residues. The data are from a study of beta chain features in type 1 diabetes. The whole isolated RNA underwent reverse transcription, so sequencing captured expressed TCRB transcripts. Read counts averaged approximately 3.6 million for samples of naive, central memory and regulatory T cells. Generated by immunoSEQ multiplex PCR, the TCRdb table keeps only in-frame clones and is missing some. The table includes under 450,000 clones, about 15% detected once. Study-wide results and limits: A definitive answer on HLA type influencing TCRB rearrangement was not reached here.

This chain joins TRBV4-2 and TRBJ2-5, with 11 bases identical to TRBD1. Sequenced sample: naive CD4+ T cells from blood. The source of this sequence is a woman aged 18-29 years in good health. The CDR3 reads CASSQGTGGQETQYF. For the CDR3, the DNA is TGTGCCAGCAGCCAGGGGACAGGGGGCCAAGAGACCCAGTACTTC.